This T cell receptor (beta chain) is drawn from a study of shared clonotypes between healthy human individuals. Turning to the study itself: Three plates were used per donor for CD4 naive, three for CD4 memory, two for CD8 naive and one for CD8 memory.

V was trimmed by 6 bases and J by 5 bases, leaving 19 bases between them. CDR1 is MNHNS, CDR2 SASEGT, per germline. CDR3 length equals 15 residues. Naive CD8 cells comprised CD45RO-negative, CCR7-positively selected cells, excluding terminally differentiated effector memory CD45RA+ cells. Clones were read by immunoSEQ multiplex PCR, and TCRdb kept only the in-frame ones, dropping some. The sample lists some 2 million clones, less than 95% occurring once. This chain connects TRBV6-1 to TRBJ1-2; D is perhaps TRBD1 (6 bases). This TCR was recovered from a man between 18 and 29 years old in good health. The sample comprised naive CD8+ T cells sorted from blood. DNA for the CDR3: TGTGCCAGCAGCAAAGGGGGGGGCGCGTTTTATGGCTACACCTTC. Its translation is CASSKGGGAFYGYTF.